These 10 T cell receptor beta chains came from one sample sequenced in a study of blood T cell repertoires in COVID-19 (TCRdb year 2020). Libraries were constructed by the immunoSEQ multiplex PCR assay. TCRdb took this table from immuneACCESS and kept in-frame rearrangements with V and J called. Such tables lack part of the clones; where checked against another copy, unresolved V genes explain under half of the gap, and the rest is unexplained. This sample holds under 150,000 clones; approximately 84% were observed only once. The biggest ten clones account for under 4.5% of the sample. Sequences were obtained from PBMCs or T cells enriched from blood (not recorded which). These receptors were taken from a man aged 50-59 years in a cohort exposed to, infected with or recovered from COVID-19 (not recorded which).

V usage is TRBV30 and J usage is TRBJ2-7; maybe TRBD1 (6 bases). The ends were cut back, 5 bases at V and 0 bases at J, with 11 bases in the middle. CDR3 size: 13 residues. CDR1 is GTSNPN, CDR2 SVGIG, per germline (reference sequence). CDR3 sequence: CAWGGLSSYEQYF. The CDR3 region has the DNA TGTGCCTGGGGGGGCCTAAGCTCCTACGAGCAGTACTTC.

V is TRBV7-3 and J is TRBJ2-3, with a weak D call TRBD2 (7 bases). The length of the CDR3 is 15 residues. CDR1 SGHTA and CDR2 FQGTGA come from the germline V gene. The V and J ends lost 2 bases and 5 bases respectively, with 14 bases between them. CDR3 DNA: TGTGCCAGCAGCTTAGTGGGAGGGGGGTTAGATACGCAGTATTTT. This encodes CASSLVGGGLDTQYF.

The rearrangement joins TRBV9 to TRBJ2-1; 8 bases match TRBD2. The junction had 5 bases not matched to a gene; V was cut back by 0 bases and J by 6 bases. Per the germline V gene, CDR1 is SGDLS and CDR2 is YYNGEE. This CDR3 is built from 15 residues. This CDR3 is CASSVVGGASNEQFF. The CDR3 DNA follows: TGTGCCAGCAGCGTAGTCGGGGGGGCCTCCAATGAGCAGTTCTTC.

The rearrangement joins TRBV7-2 to TRBJ2-5; weak D call: TRBD1 (5 bases). V lost 5 bases, J lost 5 bases, and 15 bases lay in between. Looked up from germline, CDR1 is SGHTA and CDR2 is FQGNSA. The CDR3 runs 14 residues. The CDR3 is CASSLGQLRETQYF. In DNA, the CDR3 is TGTGCCAGCAGCCTCGGACAACTGAGGGAGACCCAGTACTTC.

This clone was counted only a few times. This chain connects TRBV28 to TRBJ1-2; D is undetermined. V was clipped by 6 bases and J by 5 bases, with 22 bases between them. The germline V gene encodes CDR1 MDHEN and CDR2 SYDVKM. The CDR3 is 16 amino acids. This chain's CDR3 is CASSFPQTIKTYGYTF. The CDR3, as DNA: TGTGCCAGCAGCTTTCCCCAGACAATCAAGACGTATGGCTACACCTTC.

In regard to this clone: The identical CDR3 is also encoded by other nucleotide sequences in the sample. V gene TRBV27 combines with J gene TRBJ2-7, with 8 bases that match TRBD1. The CDR3 totals 13 residues. Germline CDR1 reads MNHEY; CDR2 reads SMNVEV (reference sequence). The J segment lost 3 bases and the V segment lost 3 bases, leaving 1 base of the junction unmatched. The CDR3 loop reads CASSFGQGYEQYF. CDR3 coding DNA: TGTGCCAGCAGTTTTGGACAGGGCTACGAGCAGTACTTC.

The V gene is TRBV30, the J gene TRBJ1-6, with TRBD1 identical over 8 bases. From germline, CDR1 is GTSNPN and CDR2 SVGIG (reference sequence). Germline trimming cut 1 base from V and 8 bases from J; bases unmatched to any gene: 1. This CDR3 region has 13 residues. The CDR3 DNA follows: TGTGCCTGGAGTGGCAGGGGGCATTCACCCCTCCACTTT. This sequence encodes CAWSGRGHSPLHF.

The chain uses TRBV3-1 (or the pseudogene TRBV3-2) and TRBJ2-5, with D tentatively TRBD2 (5 bases). CDR3 length equals 15 residues. CDR1 and CDR2 from the germline V gene are LGHDT and YNNKEL (reference sequence). V dropped 1 base and J dropped 4 bases, with 13 bases sitting between them. CDR3 in amino acids: CASSQAPGFIETQYF. The DNA for the CDR3 is TGTGCCAGCAGCCAAGCCCCGGGATTCATAGAGACCCAGTACTTC.

The gene calls are TRBV13 and TRBJ2-7; weak D call: TRBD1 (6 bases). V lost 5 bases and J 6 bases, leaving 11 bases between the germline ends. The CDR3 runs to 12 residues. CDR1 PRHDT and CDR2 FYEKMQ come from the germline V gene (reference sequence). This CDR3 reads CASSLTGSEQYF. The CDR3 region has the DNA TGTGCCAGCAGCCTTACAGGGTCCGAGCAGTACTTC.

This chain uses TRBV5-1 with TRBJ1-2, with D perhaps TRBD1 (6 bases). V shed 10 bases and J shed 0 bases, with 16 bases lying between them. The germline CDR1 and CDR2 sequences are SGHRS and YFSETQ. The CDR3 extends over 14 amino acids. In nucleotides, the CDR3 is TGCGCCTCTCACGGGGGGGCTTCTAACTATGGCTACACCTTC. Translation gives CASHGGASNYGYTF.